Listed below are T cell receptor beta chains from one sample, sequenced in a study of blood T cell repertoires in COVID-19. Produced via immunoSEQ multiplex PCR; TCRdb's table is partial and in-frame only. The sample lists fewer than 250,000 clones; around four fifths were seen once. Sequencing was done on a sample of peripheral blood. The origin of the receptors is a woman in her 70s with active or convalescent COVID-19. CDR3s include the opening cysteine and the closing phenylalanine or tryptophan. D genes are given only for firm matches. Clone size is shown for a subset of rows, as once, few, many or a class of expanded clone.

size	V	J	length	D	DNA	CDR3
.	TRBV27	TRBJ1-5	13	.	TGTGCCAGCAGTGACCTGGGGGGGAAGCCCCAGCATTTT	CASSDLGGKPQHF
.	TRBV2	TRBJ2-5	13	TRBD2	TGTGCCAGCAGTCGGGGGGTTGGGGAGACCCAGTACTTC	CASSRGVGETQYF
.	TRBV7-2	TRBJ1-2	13	.	TGTGCCAGCAGCCAAGGGCCGGGACAAGGCTACACCTTC	CASSQGPGQGYTF
.	TRBV27	TRBJ1-2	13	.	TGTGCCAGCAGTATCCGAGCTAACTATGGCTACACCTTC	CASSIRANYGYTF
.	TRBV7-2	TRBJ2-3	16	TRBD1	TGTGCCAGCAGCCACCGGGACAGGGAGATGGTAGCTACGCAGTATTTT	CASSHRDREMVATQYF
.	TRBV12-5	TRBJ2-2	16	TRBD2	TGTGCTAGTGGTTTCCAGCGGGGAGGGTTCCACGGGGAGCTGTTTTTT	CASGFQRGGFHGELFF
once	TRBV6-4	TRBJ2-1	15	TRBD2	TGTGCCAGCAGTGAGAGGGTAGCGGGAGCGGATGAGCAGTTCTTC	CASSERVAGADEQFF
.	TRBV6-6	TRBJ2-2	11	TRBD1	TGCTGTACAGGGGACACCGGGGAGCTGTTTTTT	CCTGDTGELFF
.	TRBV6-6	TRBJ2-7	13	TRBD2	TGTGCCAGCAGCTCTGGACTAGTCTACGAGCAGTACTTC	CASSSGLVYEQYF
once	TRBV19	TRBJ1-1	15	TRBD1	TGTGCCAGTAGGGACCGGGGACAGGGGGTGGATGAAGCTTTCTTT	CASRDRGQGVDEAFF
.	TRBV9	TRBJ2-1	13	.	TGTGCCAGCAGCGTAAGCTGGAGCGATGAGCAGTTCTTC	CASSVSWSDEQFF
.	TRBV3-1/TRBV3-2	TRBJ2-5	14	.	TGTGCCAGCAGTCGGGGTCACAATCAAGAGACCCAGTACTTC	CASSRGHNQETQYF
.	TRBV9	TRBJ2-2	16	.	TGTGCCAGCAGCCCCCAGTGGGCAGTTGGAACCGGGGAGCTGTTTTTT	CASSPQWAVGTGELFF
.	TRBV7-8	TRBJ1-6	12	TRBD1	TGTGCCAGCAGCCACAGGGGGGCACCCCTCCACTTT	CASSHRGAPLHF
few	TRBV11-2	TRBJ2-7	17	TRBD2	TGTGCCAGCAGCCCCCTCTCTGCGGGGGGGAGCTCCTACGAGCAGTACTTC	CASSPLSAGGSSYEQYF
few	TRBV7-2	TRBJ1-1	16	.	TGTGCCAGCAGCTTCCGACCAACACAGGGATCGACTGAAGCTTTCTTT	CASSFRPTQGSTEAFF
.	TRBV5-1	TRBJ2-3	16	.	TGCGCCAGCACCCACGCTGGAGGAGGGGTTTCAGATACGCAGTATTTT	CASTHAGGGVSDTQYF
.	TRBV7-8	TRBJ2-7	14	.	TGTGCCAGCAGCTTAAAGGAGGGCCCCTACGAGCAGTACTTC	CASSLKEGPYEQYF
.	TRBV7-2	TRBJ1-5	15	.	TGTGCCAGCAGCCCCTCAGGGGTACTGTATCAGCCCCAGCATTTT	CASSPSGVLYQPQHF
.	TRBV28	TRBJ2-3	16	.	TGTGCCAGCAGCAAAGCCAGGGCAGGGTCGAGAGGTACGCAGTATTTT	CASSKARAGSRGTQYF
.	TRBV5-6	TRBJ1-1	18	TRBD1	TGTGCCAGCAGCTCCTACAGGGGGCGCGGACGATGGAACCCTGAAGCTTTCTTT	CASSSYRGRGRWNPEAFF
.	TRBV12-3/TRBV12-4	TRBJ2-7	12	.	TGTGCCAGCAGGGCGGGTTCCTACGAGCAGTACTTC	CASRAGSYEQYF
.	TRBV19	TRBJ1-1	15	TRBD1	TGTGCCAGTATACGAGGACAGGGAACGAACACTGAAGCTTTCTTT	CASIRGQGTNTEAFF
.	TRBV9	TRBJ1-1	15	.	TGTGCCAGCAGCGTAGGGCAGGGTGGGGGGACTGAAGCTTTCTTT	CASSVGQGGGTEAFF
.	TRBV3-1/TRBV3-2	TRBJ1-1	18	TRBD1	TGTGCCAGCAGCCAAGGGACAGGGGGTGTTTCAATGAACACTGAAGCTTTCTTT	CASSQGTGGVSMNTEAFF
.	TRBV27	TRBJ2-7	15	.	TGTGCCAGCAGCCCCTTTACAGGGGAGGTCTACGAGCAGTACTTC	CASSPFTGEVYEQYF
.	TRBV30	TRBJ2-5	13	.	TGTGCCTGGAGTGTCATGAGAGCGAAGACCCAGTACTTC	CAWSVMRAKTQYF
.	TRBV5-1	TRBJ2-1	14	TRBD2	TGCGCCAGCATGTCAGCGGGGGGAGGAGGTGAGCAGTTCTTC	CASMSAGGGGEQFF
.	TRBV3-1/TRBV3-2	TRBJ1-2	12	TRBD1	TGTGCCAGCAGCCGAGCACAGGGGTTTGTCACCTTC	CASSRAQGFVTF
.	TRBV7-3	TRBJ2-5	15	TRBD2	TGTGCCAGCAGCCCCTCTGGACTAGCGGGAGAGACCCAGTACTTC	CASSPSGLAGETQYF
.	TRBV18	TRBJ2-7	14	.	TGTGCCAGCTCACCACAACAGGGTACGGACGAGCAGTACTTC	CASSPQQGTDEQYF
.	TRBV14	TRBJ1-1	16	.	TGTGCCAGCAGCCAAGATTGGGGACATTTGAACACTGAAGCTTTCTTT	CASSQDWGHLNTEAFF
.	TRBV4-1	TRBJ1-1	15	TRBD1	TGCGCCAGCAGGAGGACAGGGGGGATGAACACTGAAGCTTTCTTT	CASRRTGGMNTEAFF
.	TRBV27	TRBJ1-4	14	.	TGTGCCAGCAGTGCCACAGGGCAGGGGAGAAAACTGTTTTTT	CASSATGQGRKLFF
.	TRBV28	TRBJ1-1	12	.	TGTGCCACTAGAAGGATGAACACTGAAGCTTTCTTT	CATRRMNTEAFF
.	TRBV5-1	TRBJ2-1	16	TRBD1	TGCGCCAGCAGCCTTGAACAGGGGGCAAAGTACAATGAGCAGTTCTTC	CASSLEQGAKYNEQFF
.	TRBV6-6	TRBJ1-1	13	.	TGTGCCAGCAGTTACGGGGCGGCCACTGAAGCTTTCTTT	CASSYGAATEAFF
.	TRBV24-1	TRBJ2-1	14	.	TGTGCCACCAGTGATTTGGCAGGGTTTGGTGAGCAGTTCTTC	CATSDLAGFGEQFF
.	TRBV30	TRBJ2-7	15	TRBD1	TGTGCCTGGAGTGTCCCGGGACAGGGCTTCCACGAGCAGTACTTC	CAWSVPGQGFHEQYF
.	TRBV11-2	TRBJ2-2	18	TRBD2	TGTGCCAGCAGCCTACCCGGGACTAGCGGGAGTCTCATCGGGGAGCTGTTTTTT	CASSLPGTSGSLIGELFF
once	TRBV12-2	TRBJ2-2	13	.	TGTGCAAGTCGACTGGGGACTGTCGAGGAGCTGTTTTTT	CASRLGTVEELFF